A single sample is the source of the 22 T cell receptor beta chains below, sequenced in a study of shared clonotypes between healthy human individuals. The protocol was immunoSEQ multiplex PCR, while the TCRdb copy is restricted to in-frame clones and leaves out a portion. The data hold 2.3 million or so clones, with 80% to 95% observed a single time. The specimen was naive CD4+ T cells from PBMCs. Subset reported: CD45RA+ positively selected. These receptors were obtained from a man between 18 and 29 years old in good health. Some clones in this sample may be carry-over from other donors' samples.

This chain uses TRBV6-1 with TRBJ2-7; 11 positions match TRBD2. Germline V CDR1 and CDR2: MNHNS, SASEGT. The CDR3 is made up of 15 amino acids. The junction had 3 bases not matched to a gene; V was cut back by 2 bases and J by 3 bases. CDR3 coding DNA: TGTGCCAGCAGTGAATTAACTAGCGGGAGCTACGAGCAGTACTTC. Protein sequence: CASSELTSGSYEQYF.

The rearrangement links TRBV4-1 to TRBJ2-3; D is perhaps TRBD1 (6 bases). V lost 4 bases and J lost 2, with 10 bases in between. Germline V lookup: CDR1 MGHRA, CDR2 YSYEKL. The CDR3 length is 14 residues. The CDR3 DNA follows: TGCGCCAGCAGCCGGGACACCGCCACAGATACGCAGTATTTT. Translation gives CASSRDTATDTQYF.

The CDR3 is CASSLPGTGNTEAFF. CDR3 in DNA: TGTGCCAGCAGCTTGCCCGGGACAGGGAACACTGAAGCTTTCTTT. The gene calls are TRBV5-6 and TRBJ1-1; 8 bases line up with TRBD1. The CDR3 contains 15 residues. The ends lost 1 base at V and 1 base at J; junction bases unmatched: 3. Germline V gene sequence: CDR1 SGHDT, CDR2 YYEEEE.

This rearrangement joins TRBV4-1 to TRBJ2-1, with D tentatively TRBD1 (6 bases). V gave up 0 bases and J gave up 6 bases, with 12 bases separating them. The CDR3 spans 15 residues. Germline CDR1 reads MGHRA; CDR2 reads YSYEKL. CDR3 loop: CASSQDQGLSNEQFF. For the CDR3, the DNA is TGCGCCAGCAGCCAAGATCAGGGGTTGAGCAATGAGCAGTTCTTC.

CDR3 in amino acids: CASSIAWGGNQPQHF. The CDR3 DNA reads as TGTGCCAGTAGTATAGCGTGGGGTGGCAATCAGCCCCAGCATTTT. V gene TRBV19 combines with J gene TRBJ1-5; D unresolved. Trimming stripped 1 base from V and 2 bases from J, with 9 bases between. CDR3 length equals 15 residues. Germline V CDR1 and CDR2: LNHDA, SQIVND (reference sequence).

The count of this clone is one. This chain uses TRBV7-8 with TRBJ1-5, with a tentative D call TRBD1 (6 bases). The germline V and J ends were trimmed by 3 bases and 5 bases, with 17 bases remaining between them. Germline V gene data show CDR1 as SGHVS and CDR2 as FQNEAQ. The CDR3 is 16 residues long. CDR3 protein: CASSFDTGYSYQPQHF. The CDR3 region has the DNA TGTGCCAGCAGCTTCGATACAGGGTATTCGTATCAGCCCCAGCATTTT.

Concerning this clone: Germline and junction disagree at one end, which may indicate a read error. The chain couples TRBV19 to TRBJ2-7; perhaps TRBD2 as D (5 bases). The CDR3 extends over 10 amino acids. From germline, CDR1 is LNHDA and CDR2 SQIVND (reference sequence). The CDR3 DNA follows: TGTGCCAGTAAAGGAGAGGGTCCAACCTTC. Its protein is CASKGEGPTF.

This chain links TRBV9 with TRBJ1-1; no clear D gene. The V gene lost 1 base and the J gene lost 1 base, with 8 bases spanning the gap. Germline V gives CDR1 SGDLS, CDR2 YYNGEE. The CDR3 extends over 14 amino acids. The CDR3 spells CASSVSSSNTEAFF. The CDR3 DNA sequence: TGTGCCAGCAGCGTAAGCAGTTCGAACACTGAAGCTTTCTTT.

The gene calls are TRBV5-4 and TRBJ2-5, with 14 bases that match TRBD2. CDR3 size: 17 residues. From germline, CDR1 is SGHNT and CDR2 YYREEE (reference sequence). V lost 4 bases and J lost 5; bases outside the gene matches: 10. The DNA of the CDR3 is TGTGCCAGCAGCCCCCCGGGACTAGCGGGAGTGCTTGAGACCCAGTACTTC. It translates to CASSPPGLAGVLETQYF.

Details on this clone: Other nucleotide sequences from this sample produce the same CDR3. The J gene is TRBJ1-5, the V gene TRBV4-1; tentatively, D is TRBD1 (5 bases). The CDR3 loop spans 13 amino acids. The germline V and J ends were trimmed by 0 bases and 9 bases, with 9 bases remaining between them. CDR1 and CDR2 from the germline V gene are MGHRA and YSYEKL. The CDR3 sequence is CASSQDPGGPQHF. The CDR3 DNA sequence: TGCGCCAGCAGCCAAGACCCCGGGGGGCCCCAGCATTTT.

The chain links TRBV7-2 to TRBJ2-7; 9 nucleotides line up with TRBD2. With V trimmed by 5 bases and J by 3 bases, 8 bases remained unmatched. Germline V gives CDR1 SGHTA, CDR2 FQGNSA. CDR3 length equals 15 residues. This CDR3 is CASSTLTSGYYEQYF. CDR3 in DNA: TGTGCCAGCAGCACCTTGACTAGCGGCTACTACGAGCAGTACTTC. The whole variable domain, filled in from reference TRBV7-2 and TRBJ2-7, reads GAGVSQSPSNKVTEKGKDVELRCDPISGHTALYWYRQSLGQGLEFLIYFQGNSAPDKSGLPSDRFSAERTGGSVSTLTIQRTQQEDSAVYLCASSTLTSGYYEQYFGPGTRLTVT.

The chain employs TRBV5-4 and TRBJ1-1; 11 bases fit TRBD1. The CDR3 is made up of 16 amino acids. The V segment lost 0 bases and the J segment 6 bases; nucleotides outside the gene matches: 7. Germline assignment: CDR1 SGHNT and CDR2 YYREEE (reference sequence). Here the CDR3 reads CASSLAPGQGGPEAFF. CDR3 DNA: TGTGCCAGCAGCTTGGCCCCGGGACAGGGGGGGCCTGAAGCTTTCTTT.

The chain uses TRBV4-1 and TRBJ1-2; D unclear. The CDR3 contains 15 residues. Trimming took 1 base from V and 0 from J, leaving 9 bases between them. Germline assignment: CDR1 MGHRA and CDR2 YSYEKL. As DNA, the CDR3 is TGCGCCAGCAGCCAAGTTTACAGAGCTAACTATGGCTACACCTTC. Its protein product is CASSQVYRANYGYTF.

This chain uses TRBV4-3 with TRBJ2-1; D is uncertain. This CDR3 spans 13 amino acids. Trimming pared 0 bases from V and 8 bases from J, leaving 8 bases between. Per the germline V gene, CDR1 is LGHNA and CDR2 is YSLEER. CDR3 sequence reads: CASSQDTADEQFF. CDR3 nucleotides: TGCGCCAGCAGCCAAGACACAGCCGATGAGCAGTTCTTC.

This clone was recorded once. The J gene is TRBJ1-1, the V gene TRBV5-1; the D gene is possibly TRBD1 (6 bases). The germline V gene has CDR1 SGHRS and CDR2 YFSETQ. The V end was cut by 1 base, the J end by 4 bases, with 11 bases between. CDR3 size: 14 residues. CDR3 amino acids: CASSLFGGATEAFF. CDR3 bases: TGCGCCAGCAGCTTGTTTGGGGGGGCCACTGAAGCTTTCTTT.

In its sample, this clone was seen a few times. The chain couples TRBV29-1 to TRBJ1-4, with D possibly TRBD1 on 5 matching bases. The CDR3 spans 11 residues. Between the trimmed V and J ends, which lost 6 bases and 6 bases, there was a span of 8 bases. Germline V gene lookup returns CDR1 SQVTM and CDR2 ANQGSEA. The CDR3 nucleotides are TGCAGCGTCCAGGGAGATGAAAAACTGTTTTTT. Its translation is CSVQGDEKLFF.

This chain joins TRBV7-2 and TRBJ1-1, with TRBD1 as a possible D gene (5 bases). CDR1 is SGHTA, CDR2 FQGNSA, per germline. The CDR3 consists of 15 residues. The ends were cut back, 4 bases at V and 9 bases at J, with 21 bases in the middle. This CDR3 is CASSYSTPGTGKAFF. The CDR3 DNA reads as TGTGCCAGCAGCTACTCAACTCCCGGGACCGGGAAAGCTTTCTTT.

This clone was observed a single time. The genes are TRBV5-1 and TRBJ2-3; D possibly corresponds to TRBD2 (5 bases). V lost 0 bases and J 2 bases, leaving 7 bases between the germline ends. CDR1 and CDR2 from the germline V gene are SGHRS and YFSETQ. The CDR3 totals 14 residues. The CDR3 loop is CASSLEAVTDTQYF. The CDR3 DNA reads TGCGCCAGCAGCTTGGAAGCGGTCACAGATACGCAGTATTTT. Together with reference TRBV5-1 and TRBJ2-3, the CDR3 gives the full variable domain: KAGVTQTPRYLIKTRGQQVTLSCSPISGHRSVSWYQQTPGQGLQFLFEYFSETQRNKGNFPGRFSGRQFSNSRSEMNVSTLELGDSALYLCASSLEAVTDTQYFGPGTRLTVL.

This chain links TRBV9 with TRBJ1-5, with TRBD1 matching over 7 bases. The germline CDR1 and CDR2 sequences are SGDLS and YYNGEE. The J segment lost 5 bases and the V segment lost 0 bases, leaving 5 bases of the junction unmatched. The CDR3 covers 15 residues. The CDR3 bases are TGTGCCAGCAGCGTAGCAGGGGGTCAAGATCAGCCCCAGCATTTT. It is translated as CASSVAGGQDQPQHF.

In its sample, this clone was seen once. The identical CDR3 is also encoded by other nucleotide sequences in the sample. This chain links TRBV10-3 with TRBJ2-1, with 7 positions matching TRBD1. The germline CDR1 and CDR2 sequences are ENHRY and SYGVKD. With 0 bases clipped from V and 4 bases from J, the junction kept 3 bases outside the gene matches. This CDR3 is built from 15 residues. The CDR3 DNA is TGTGCCATCAGTGAGTCAGGGGGCTCGTACAATGAGCAGTTCTTC. Its translation: CAISESGGSYNEQFF.

The V call is TRBV7-9, the J call TRBJ2-1; 9 nucleotides line up with TRBD2. There are 15 residues in the CDR3. V was clipped by 1 base and J by 5 bases; unmatched bases: 3. In germline, CDR1 is SEHNR, CDR2 FQNEAQ (reference sequence). DNA for the CDR3: TGTGCCAGCAGCTTAGGACTAGCGGTAGACAATGAGCAGTTCTTC. This codes for CASSLGLAVDNEQFF.

The chain uses TRBV15 and TRBJ2-2; 9 bases match TRBD2. Germline loops: CDR1 LNHNV, CDR2 YYDKDF (reference sequence). Trimming at V came to 0 bases and at J to 8 bases, leaving 10 bases not matched to a gene. This CDR3 is built from 17 residues. CDR3 nucleotide sequence: TGTGCCACCAGCAGAGATCCTCGCGGGAGGGCCGCGGGGGAGCTGTTTTTT. As protein: CATSRDPRGRAAGELFF.